The 16 T cell receptor beta chains presented below share a single source sample, sequenced in a study of T-cell memory formation after mild COVID-19. MiXCR, run by TCRdb on the 5' RACE reads, gives a single entry per CDR3 protein. The sample has about 620,000 distinct CDR3 sequences, approximately 18% seen once. The sample was PBMCs or a T cell subset sorted from them (not recorded which). The receptors derive from an adult woman who had mild COVID-19 (a few samples of this study predate the infection). Cell type and time point are not known.

The chain has TRBV7-8 and TRBJ2-4; 9 nucleotides agree with TRBD1. The germline gives CDR1 SGHVS, CDR2 FQNEAQ. The CDR3 totals 17 residues. The V segment lost 1 base and the J segment 0 bases; nucleotides outside the gene matches: 4. The CDR3: CASSLEQGAVAKNIQYF. As DNA, the CDR3 is TGTGCCAGCAGCTTAGAACAGGGGGCAGTAGCCAAAAACATTCAGTACTTC.

This clonotype appeared a few times. The rearrangement joins TRBV7-2 to TRBJ2-5; maybe TRBD2 (6 bases). The V and J ends lost 8 bases and 4 bases respectively, with 11 bases between them. Germline CDR1 and CDR2: SGHTA and FQGNSA. This CDR3 is 12 amino acids long. The CDR3 loop is CASHAGTETQYF. The CDR3, as DNA: TGTGCCAGCCACGCGGGGACAGAGACCCAGTACTTC.

Only a few counts were recorded for this clonotype. The chain joins TRBV7-2 to TRBJ2-3; unclear D gene. The CDR3 spans 13 residues. Germline assignment: CDR1 SGHTA and CDR2 FQGNSA. V dropped 4 bases and J dropped 2 bases, with 7 bases sitting between them. The CDR3 sequence: CASSSSFTDTQYF. The CDR3 DNA sequence: TGTGCCAGCAGCTCCTCTTTCACAGATACGCAGTATTTT.

This clonotype was detected only a few times. The chain combines TRBV12-3 or TRBV12-4 with TRBJ2-1; D perhaps matches TRBD2 (7 bases). With 7 bases removed from V and 6 bases from J, the gap between germline ends came to 22 bases. The CDR3 runs 16 residues. The CDR3 here is CASNLGGGRVLNEQFF. As DNA, the CDR3 is TGTGCCAGCAACCTCGGCGGGGGCAGGGTACTCAATGAGCAGTTCTTC.

The V gene is TRBV20-1, the J gene TRBJ2-2, with a tentative D call TRBD2 (5 bases). Germline V gene sequence: CDR1 DFQATT, CDR2 SNEGSKA (reference sequence). With 3 bases removed from V and 4 bases from J, the gap between germline ends came to 18 bases. This CDR3 has 16 residues. Here the CDR3 reads CSASGSGFGVTGELFF. The CDR3 DNA reads TGCAGTGCTAGTGGGTCGGGGTTTGGCGTCACCGGGGAGCTGTTTTTT.

J is TRBJ1-6 and V is TRBV6-5; D ambiguous. The CDR3 covers 16 residues. V dropped 4 bases and J dropped 0 bases, with 10 bases sitting between them. Germline V lookup: CDR1 MNHEY, CDR2 SVGAGI. The CDR3 DNA is TGTGCCAGCAGTTTCTCGTACAGCTCCTATAATTCACCCCTCCACTTT. It specifies CASSFSYSSYNSPLHF.

The chain carries TRBV10-3 and TRBJ1-6, with TRBD1 identical over 9 bases. Germline V gene lookup returns CDR1 ENHRY and CDR2 SYGVKD. V was pared by 1 base and J by 8 bases, with 12 bases of the junction left unmatched. CDR3 length: 18 amino acids. The CDR3 coding sequence is TGTGCCATCAGTGAGTTCGGGACAGGGAAGCTGGTGGATTCACCCCTCCACTTT. Translated: CAISEFGTGKLVDSPLHF.

The chain is built from TRBV18 and TRBJ2-7, with D perhaps TRBD1 (6 bases). V gave up 5 bases and J gave up 5 bases, with 13 bases separating them. Germline values: CDR1 KGHSH, CDR2 LQKENI. CDR3 length: 13 amino acids. CDR3 residues: CASSAGVHHEQYF. CDR3 DNA sequence: TGTGCCAGCTCAGCAGGGGTACACCACGAGCAGTACTTC.

This sequence joins TRBV10-3 and TRBJ2-4; 12 bases map to TRBD1. Per the germline V gene, CDR1 is ENHRY and CDR2 is SYGVKD. V lost 10 bases and J lost 8; bases outside the gene matches: 12. The CDR3 totals 15 residues. As DNA, the CDR3 is TGTGCCAGGAAATCGGGACAGGGGGCGCAGGACATTCAGTACTTC. Protein sequence: CARKSGQGAQDIQYF.

The chain couples TRBV12-3 or TRBV12-4 to TRBJ2-1; no clear D. Between the trimmed V and J ends, which lost 4 bases and 5 bases, there was a span of 12 bases. The CDR3 is made up of 14 amino acids. CDR3 bases: TGTGCCAGCAGTTCCTCTAGGTGGGACAATGAGCAGTTCTTC. It encodes CASSSSRWDNEQFF.

The gene calls are TRBV14 and TRBJ1-2, with D hard to call. Looked up from germline, CDR1 is SGHDN and CDR2 is FVKESK. The CDR3 runs 14 residues. V lost 1 base to trimming and J lost 4 bases, with 10 bases between them. CDR3 residues: CASSQGLGGYGYTF. The CDR3 bases are TGTGCCAGCAGCCAAGGCCTGGGTGGCTATGGCTACACCTTC. Using reference TRBV14 and TRBJ1-2 for the parts outside the CDR3, the full variable domain is EAGVTQFPSHSVIEKGQTVTLRCDPISGHDNLYWYRRVMGKEIKFLLHFVKESKQDESGMPNNRFLAERTGGTYSTLKVQPAELEDSGVYFCASSQGLGGYGYTFGSGTRLTVV.

This clonotype was observed a few times. V is TRBV24-1 and J is TRBJ1-1; a weak D match, TRBD1 (6 bases). This CDR3 is 14 amino acids long. Germline lookup yields CDR1 KGHDR and CDR2 SFDVKD. Trimming cost V 9 bases and J 3 bases, with 16 bases left between them. Written as DNA, the CDR3 is TGTGCCACCTCGGCAGGGGTTGGGGACACTGAAGCTTTCTTT. It translates to CATSAGVGDTEAFF.

This clonotype was detected only a few times. This sequence joins TRBV15 and TRBJ2-4; no clear D. V was shortened by 1 base and J by 8 bases, with 18 bases between the two germline ends. Looked up from germline, CDR1 is LNHNV and CDR2 is YYDKDF (reference sequence). This CDR3 is 16 amino acids long. This chain's CDR3 is CATSRVFGPTGDIQYF. CDR3 in DNA: TGTGCCACCAGCAGAGTTTTTGGACCAACTGGAGACATTCAGTACTTC.

The chain has TRBV29-1 and TRBJ2-1; weak D call: TRBD1 (5 bases). Looked up from germline, CDR1 is SQVTM and CDR2 is ANQGSEA. The CDR3 is 13 amino acids. The V end lost 7 bases, the J end lost 2 bases, and 12 bases lay between the germline ends. CDR3 amino acids: CSASGKAYNEQFF. The CDR3 coding sequence is TGCAGCGCCTCAGGGAAGGCCTACAATGAGCAGTTCTTC.

The J gene is TRBJ2-2, the V gene TRBV5-5; TRBD1 matches at 8 bases. V lost 1 base and J lost 4; bases outside the gene matches: 9. Germline-derived CDR1 and CDR2 are SGHKS and YYEKEE (reference sequence). This CDR3 has 17 residues. The CDR3 DNA reads TGTGCCAGCAGCTTGATCCCCGGGACAGGTGCCACCGGGGAGCTGTTTTTT. Translation gives CASSLIPGTGATGELFF. Combining the CDR3 with reference TRBV5-5 and TRBJ2-2 gives the whole variable domain DAGVTQSPTHLIKTRGQQVTLRCSPISGHKSVSWYQQVLGQGPQFIFQYYEKEERGRGNFPDRFSARQFPNYSSELNVNALLLGDSALYLCASSLIPGTGATGELFFGEGSRLTVL.

This clonotype was seen more than once but under ten times. This sequence joins TRBV6-1 and TRBJ1-1; weak D call: TRBD1 (5 bases). In germline, CDR1 is MNHNS, CDR2 SASEGT. The length of the CDR3 is 16 residues. V was pared by 4 bases and J by 1 base, with 16 bases between. The CDR3 is CASSGPHRPRNTEAFF. In DNA form, the CDR3 reads TGTGCCAGCAGTGGGCCCCACAGGCCAAGGAACACTGAAGCTTTCTTT.